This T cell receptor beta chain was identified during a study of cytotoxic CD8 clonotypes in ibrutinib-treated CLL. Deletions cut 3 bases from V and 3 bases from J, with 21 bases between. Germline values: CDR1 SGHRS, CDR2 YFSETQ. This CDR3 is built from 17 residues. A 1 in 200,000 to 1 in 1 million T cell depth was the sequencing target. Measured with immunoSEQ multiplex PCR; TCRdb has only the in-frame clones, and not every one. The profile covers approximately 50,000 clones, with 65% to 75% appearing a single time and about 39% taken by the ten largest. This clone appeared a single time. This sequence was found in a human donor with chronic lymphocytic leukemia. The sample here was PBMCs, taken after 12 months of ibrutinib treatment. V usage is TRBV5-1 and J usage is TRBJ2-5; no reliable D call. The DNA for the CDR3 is TGCGCCAGCAGCTCAACCTATGGGGTCGGGCCGAAAGAGACCCAGTACTTC. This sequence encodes CASSSTYGVGPKETQYF. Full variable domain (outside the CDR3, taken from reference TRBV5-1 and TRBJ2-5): KAGVTQTPRYLIKTRGQQVTLSCSPISGHRSVSWYQQTPGQGLQFLFEYFSETQRNKGNFPGRFSGRQFSNSRSEMNVSTLELGDSALYLCASSSTYGVGPKETQYFGPGTRLLVL.